These 16 T cell receptor beta chains originate from one sample sequenced in a study of T cell responses to AZD1222 COVID-19 vaccine. Sequencing was performed with immunoSEQ multiplex PCR; in TCRdb, only in-frame clones are kept and a portion is missing. The data contain 150,000 or so clones, about 89% of them singletons. The sequenced sample was peripheral blood, obtained 28 days after the second AZD1222 dose. These receptors came from an adult who received the AZD1222 COVID-19 vaccine.

The chain joins TRBV27 to TRBJ1-6; TRBD1 might be the D (6 bases). Trimming pared 0 bases from V and 4 bases from J, leaving 10 bases between. The CDR3 is 16 residues long. Germline CDR1 reads MNHEY; CDR2 reads SMNVEV (reference sequence). CDR3 coding DNA: TGTGCCAGCAGTTTATCGGGACACCTTTATAATTCACCCCTCCACTTT. This translates into CASSLSGHLYNSPLHF.

V gene TRBV9 combines with J gene TRBJ2-1, with 9 nucleotides matching TRBD1. CDR3 size: 15 residues. Trimming removed 4 bases from V and 4 bases from J; junction bases left unmatched: 6. Looked up from germline, CDR1 is SGDLS and CDR2 is YYNGEE. The CDR3 region is CASSLSGQGYNEQFF. DNA of the CDR3: TGTGCCAGCAGCCTTTCGGGACAGGGTTACAATGAGCAGTTCTTC.

This rearrangement joins TRBV15 to TRBJ2-2; D perhaps matches TRBD2 (6 bases). The germline V gene encodes CDR1 LNHNV and CDR2 YYDKDF (reference sequence). The CDR3 spans 17 residues. V lost 5 bases and J lost 5, with 21 bases in between. The CDR3 reads CATSDRGAFGGTGELFF. DNA for the CDR3: TGTGCCACCAGCGACCGAGGGGCGTTCGGGGGTACCGGGGAGCTGTTTTTT.

This chain joins TRBV10-3 and TRBJ2-3, with TRBD2 identical over 7 bases. Germline V lookup: CDR1 ENHRY, CDR2 SYGVKD. V shed 6 bases and J 3 bases; nucleotides not matched to a gene: 9. There are 15 residues in the CDR3. Here the CDR3 reads CAIRSAAGDTDTQYF. The CDR3 bases are TGTGCCATCAGGTCGGCTGCGGGGGATACAGATACGCAGTATTTT.

J is TRBJ1-4 and V is TRBV19; D is undetermined. V lost 1 base to trimming and J lost 8 bases, with 20 bases between them. Germline V lookup: CDR1 LNHDA, CDR2 SQIVND (reference sequence). There are 17 residues in the CDR3. The chain's CDR3 is CASSIVTLSLLEEKLFF. The DNA for the CDR3 is TGTGCCAGTAGTATAGTTACTTTGAGCCTGCTCGAGGAAAAACTGTTTTTT.

In regard to this clone: The identical CDR3 is also encoded by other nucleotide sequences in the sample. The gene calls are TRBV27 and TRBJ1-5, with 7 bases aligning to TRBD1. The germline gives CDR1 MNHEY, CDR2 SMNVEV (reference sequence). J lost 7 bases, V lost 2 bases, and 5 bases had no gene match. This CDR3 has 14 residues. The CDR3 here is CASSLTTGRQPQHF. The CDR3 nucleotides read TGTGCCAGCAGTTTAACGACAGGGCGGCAGCCCCAGCATTTT.

The chain uses TRBV27 and TRBJ1-2; D gene unclear. CDR3 length: 15 amino acids. The V end lost 3 bases, the J end lost 4 bases, and 15 bases lay between the germline ends. In germline, CDR1 is MNHEY, CDR2 SMNVEV (reference sequence). In DNA form, the CDR3 reads TGTGCCAGCAGTTTCCTGGACCCTGGCACCTATGGCTACACCTTC. It encodes CASSFLDPGTYGYTF.

The chain has TRBV5-8 and TRBJ2-3; D is undetermined. This CDR3 spans 15 amino acids. Germline V gives CDR1 SGHTS, CDR2 YDEGEE. Deletions cut 4 bases from V and 2 bases from J, with 14 bases between. The CDR3 DNA sequence: TGTGCCAGCAGCAGGGAAAGCGTATACACAGATACGCAGTATTTT. It specifies CASSRESVYTDTQYF.

The gene calls are TRBV6-1 and TRBJ1-1; no definite D call. The CDR3 extends over 17 amino acids. Germline assignment: CDR1 MNHNS and CDR2 SASEGT. With 0 bases removed from V and 1 base from J, the gap between germline ends came to 15 bases. The CDR3: CASSEAHSGETNTEAFF. CDR3 nucleotides: TGTGCCAGCAGTGAAGCCCACTCCGGGGAGACGAACACTGAAGCTTTCTTT.

The rearrangement uses TRBV7-9 and TRBJ2-7; D remains ambiguous. Germline lookup yields CDR1 SEHNR and CDR2 FQNEAQ (reference sequence). V was trimmed by 1 base and J by 2 bases, leaving 15 bases between them. The CDR3 has 16 amino acids. The CDR3 sequence is CASSLDPPRGPYEQYF. CDR3 in DNA: TGTGCCAGCAGCTTAGACCCTCCCCGAGGACCCTACGAGCAGTACTTC.

The chain is built from TRBV9 and TRBJ2-1; D might be TRBD2 (6 bases). Germline V gene data show CDR1 as SGDLS and CDR2 as YYNGEE. V was shortened by 4 bases and J by 6 bases, with 23 bases between the two germline ends. The CDR3 runs to 17 residues. CDR3 coding DNA: TGTGCCAGCAGCCCGGATCCTAGCGAAATTGGGGGCAATGAGCAGTTCTTC. Amino acid sequence: CASSPDPSEIGGNEQFF.

V and J are TRBV19 and TRBJ1-5; D remains unclear. Looked up from germline, CDR1 is LNHDA and CDR2 is SQIVND (reference sequence). Trimming removed 3 bases from V and 0 bases from J, with 21 bases in between. This CDR3 is built from 19 residues. The CDR3 region is CASSISAGTKLYSNQPQHF. In DNA, the CDR3 is TGTGCCAGTAGTATTAGCGCCGGCACCAAGCTCTATAGCAATCAGCCCCAGCATTTT.

The table lists this clone with a count of one. The rearrangement uses TRBV2 and TRBJ1-2, with a possible D match to TRBD1 (5 bases). The CDR3 loop spans 14 amino acids. Germline CDR1 is SNHLY and CDR2 is FYNNEI. V lost 3 bases, J lost 4 bases, and 12 bases lay in between. The CDR3 spells CASSDPDSFYGYTF. In DNA form, the CDR3 reads TGTGCCAGCAGTGACCCCGACAGCTTCTATGGCTACACCTTC.

The chain carries TRBV28 and TRBJ1-5; D uncertain. V was trimmed by 6 bases and J by 7 bases, leaving 10 bases between them. The CDR3 consists of 12 residues. Germline assignment: CDR1 MDHEN and CDR2 SYDVKM. The CDR3 DNA follows: TGTGCCAGCAGGGAGGCTACGCAGCCCCAGCATTTT. Translation: CASREATQPQHF.

V is TRBV9 and J is TRBJ2-1, with 7 bases aligning to TRBD2. The CDR3 is 14 amino acids. Germline CDR1 reads SGDLS; CDR2 reads YYNGEE. Unmatched junction bases numbered 4, after V lost 4 bases and J lost 3 bases. The CDR3 DNA sequence: TGTGCCAGCAGCACCAGCGGGAACTACAATGAGCAGTTCTTC. Its protein is CASSTSGNYNEQFF.

The rearrangement joins TRBV5-1 to TRBJ2-5; 12 bases fit TRBD1. Looked up from germline, CDR1 is SGHRS and CDR2 is YFSETQ. V lost 4 bases and J lost 5; bases outside the gene matches: 12. The CDR3 runs 17 residues. This CDR3 reads CASSLNLGTGGGETQYF. In DNA, the CDR3 is TGCGCCAGCAGCCTGAACTTAGGGACAGGGGGCGGGGAGACCCAGTACTTC.